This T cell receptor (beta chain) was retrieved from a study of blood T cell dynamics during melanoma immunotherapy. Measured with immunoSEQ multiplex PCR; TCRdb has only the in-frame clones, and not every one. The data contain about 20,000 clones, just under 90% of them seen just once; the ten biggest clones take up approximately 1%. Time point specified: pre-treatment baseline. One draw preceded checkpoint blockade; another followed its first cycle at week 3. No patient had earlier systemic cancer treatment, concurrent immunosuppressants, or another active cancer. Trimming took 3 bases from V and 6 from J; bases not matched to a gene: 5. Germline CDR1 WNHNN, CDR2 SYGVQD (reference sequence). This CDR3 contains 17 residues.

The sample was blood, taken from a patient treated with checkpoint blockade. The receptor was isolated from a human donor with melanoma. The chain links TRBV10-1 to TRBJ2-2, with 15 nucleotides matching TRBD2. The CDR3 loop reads CASSDVGTSGRPGELFF. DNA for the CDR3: TGCGCCAGCAGTGATGTAGGGACTAGCGGGAGGCCCGGGGAGCTGTTTTTT.